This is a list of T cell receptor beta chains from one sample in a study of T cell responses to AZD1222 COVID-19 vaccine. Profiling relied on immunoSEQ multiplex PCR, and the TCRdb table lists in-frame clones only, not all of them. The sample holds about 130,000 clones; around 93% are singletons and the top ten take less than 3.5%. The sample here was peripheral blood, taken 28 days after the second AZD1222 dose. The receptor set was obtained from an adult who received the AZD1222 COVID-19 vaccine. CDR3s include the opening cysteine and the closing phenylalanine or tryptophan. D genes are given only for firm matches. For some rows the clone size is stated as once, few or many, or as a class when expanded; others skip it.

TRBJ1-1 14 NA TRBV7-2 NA CASSSALVNTEAFF TGTGCCAGCAGCTCCGCCCTGGTGAACACTGAAGCTTTCTTT
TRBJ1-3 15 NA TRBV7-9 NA CASSLGQPSGNTIYF TGTGCCAGCAGCCTCGGACAGCCTTCTGGAAACACCATATATTTT
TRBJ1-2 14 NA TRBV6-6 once CASSYGRDGNGYTF TGTGCCAGCAGTTACGGTCGGGACGGTAACGGCTACACCTTC
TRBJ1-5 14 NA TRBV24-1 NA CATSDMGADQPQHF TGTGCCACCAGTGATATGGGGGCAGATCAGCCCCAGCATTTT
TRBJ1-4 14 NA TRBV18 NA CASSPGGTNEKLFF TGTGCCAGCTCACCCGGAGGAACTAATGAAAAACTGTTTTTT
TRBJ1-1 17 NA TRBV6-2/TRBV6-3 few CASSYLQGELLNTEAFF TGTGCCAGCAGTTACTTACAGGGTGAGTTGCTGAACACTGAAGCTTTCTTT
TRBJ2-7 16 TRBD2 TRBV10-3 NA CAITPGQGLAGDEQYF TGTGCCATCACCCCGGGACAGGGACTAGCGGGGGACGAGCAGTACTTC
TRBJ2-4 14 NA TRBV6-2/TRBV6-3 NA CASSLTSEKNIQYF TGTGCCAGCAGTCTCACTAGTGAGAAAAACATTCAGTACTTC
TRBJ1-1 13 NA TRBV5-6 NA CASSRLRNTEAFF TGTGCCAGCAGCCGCCTAAGGAACACTGAAGCTTTCTTT
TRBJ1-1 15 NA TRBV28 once CASIQSLGVSSEAFF TGTGCCAGTATCCAATCCTTGGGGGTTAGCTCTGAAGCTTTCTTT
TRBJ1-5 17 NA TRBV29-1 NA CSVAGIVVTEHRQPQHF TGCAGCGTTGCCGGTATTGTCGTAACCGAGCATAGGCAGCCCCAGCATTTT
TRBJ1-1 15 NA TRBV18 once CASSPPSRVNTEAFF TGTGCCAGCTCACCACCGAGCCGGGTGAACACTGAAGCTTTCTTT
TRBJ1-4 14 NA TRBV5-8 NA CASSLRQGNEKLFF TGTGCCAGCAGCTTGCGGCAGGGGAATGAAAAACTGTTTTTT
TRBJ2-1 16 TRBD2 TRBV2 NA CASSSRLAGGGDEQFF TGTGCCAGCAGTTCAAGGCTAGCGGGAGGAGGGGATGAGCAGTTCTTC
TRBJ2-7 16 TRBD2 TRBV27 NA CASSLGLAEGLYEQYF TGTGCCAGCAGTTTAGGGCTAGCGGAAGGGCTCTACGAGCAGTACTTC
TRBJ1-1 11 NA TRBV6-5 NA CASSSYTEAFF TGTGCCAGCAGCTCATACACTGAAGCTTTCTTT
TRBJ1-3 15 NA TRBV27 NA CASSPGHFSGNTIYF TGTGCCAGCAGCCCGGGACATTTCTCTGGAAACACCATATATTTT
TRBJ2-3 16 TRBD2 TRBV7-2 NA CASSFAQAGRGDTQYF TGTGCCAGCAGCTTCGCCCAAGCCGGGAGGGGAGATACGCAGTATTTT
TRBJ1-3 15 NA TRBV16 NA CASSLQLDSGNTIYF TGTGCCAGCAGCCTTCAACTGGACTCTGGAAACACCATATATTTT
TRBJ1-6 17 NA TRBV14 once CASSQVAQSSYNSPLHF TGTGCCAGCAGCCAAGTAGCACAGAGCTCCTATAATTCACCCCTCCACTTT
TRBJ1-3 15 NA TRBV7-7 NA CASSEGHSSGNTIYF TGTGCCAGCAGCGAAGGACACAGCTCTGGAAACACCATATATTTT
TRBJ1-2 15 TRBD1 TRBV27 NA CASTHRTGANYGYTF TGTGCCAGCACCCATCGCACAGGGGCTAACTATGGCTACACCTTC
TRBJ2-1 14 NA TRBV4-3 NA CASSQDGLYNEQFF TGCGCCAGCAGCCAAGATGGACTTTACAATGAGCAGTTCTTC
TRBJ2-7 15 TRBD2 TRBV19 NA CASSIAASGSSEQYF TGTGCCAGTAGTATCGCGGCTAGCGGGAGTTCTGAGCAGTACTTC
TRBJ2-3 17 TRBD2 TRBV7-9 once CASSPGPRRERTDTQYF TGTGCCAGCAGCCCAGGACCCCGGCGGGAGCGCACAGATACGCAGTATTTT
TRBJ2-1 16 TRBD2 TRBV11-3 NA CASSLAGGVSYNEQFF TGTGCCAGCAGCTTAGCGGGAGGCGTATCCTACAATGAGCAGTTCTTC
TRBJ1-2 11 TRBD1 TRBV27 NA CASWTGYGYTF TGTGCCAGCTGGACAGGCTATGGCTACACCTTC
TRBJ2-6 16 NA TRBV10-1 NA CASSESMVSGANVLTF TGCGCCAGCAGTGAGTCGATGGTCTCTGGGGCCAACGTCCTGACTTTC
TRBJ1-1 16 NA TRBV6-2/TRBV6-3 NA CASSYPDRPRGTEAFF TGTGCCAGCAGTTACCCCGACAGGCCGAGGGGCACTGAAGCTTTCTTT
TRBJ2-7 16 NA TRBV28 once CASRNLLGGQNFEQYF TGTGCCAGCAGGAATCTCCTGGGGGGGCAAAACTTCGAGCAGTACTTC
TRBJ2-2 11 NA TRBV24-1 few CATAGAGELFF TGTGCCACCGCCGGGGCCGGGGAGCTGTTTTTT
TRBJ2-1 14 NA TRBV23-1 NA CASSHGPNTNEQFF TGCGCCAGCAGTCACGGGCCCAATACCAATGAGCAGTTCTTC
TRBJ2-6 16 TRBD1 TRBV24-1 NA CATSDLTGGGANVLTF TGTGCCACCAGTGATTTGACAGGGGGCGGGGCCAACGTCCTGACTTTC
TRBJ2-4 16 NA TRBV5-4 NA CASSLWDQRTKNIQYF TGTGCCAGCAGCTTGTGGGACCAGCGGACCAAAAACATTCAGTACTTC
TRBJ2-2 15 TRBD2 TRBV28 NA CASRAGAVDTGELFF TGTGCCAGCAGGGCGGGAGCGGTTGACACCGGGGAGCTGTTTTTT
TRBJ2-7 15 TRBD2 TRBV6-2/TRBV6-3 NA CASSKLAVPTYEQYF TGTGCCAGCAGCAAACTAGCGGTACCTACCTACGAGCAGTACTTC
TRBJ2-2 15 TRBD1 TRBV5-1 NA CASRLGQGNTGELFF TGCGCCAGCAGGTTGGGACAGGGCAACACCGGGGAGCTGTTTTTT
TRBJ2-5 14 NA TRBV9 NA CASSRTFDQETQYF TGTGCCAGCAGCAGGACTTTCGACCAAGAGACCCAGTACTTC
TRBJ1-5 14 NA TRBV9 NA CASSVGQGPQPQHF TGTGCCAGCAGCGTAGGCCAGGGACCTCAGCCCCAGCATTTT
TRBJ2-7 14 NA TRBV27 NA CASSLRDPRVEQYF TGTGCCAGCAGTTTACGGGACCCCCGGGTCGAGCAGTACTTC
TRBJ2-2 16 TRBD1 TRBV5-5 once CASSLGARGTTGELFF TGTGCCAGCAGCTTGGGGGCCAGGGGGACCACCGGGGAGCTGTTTTTT
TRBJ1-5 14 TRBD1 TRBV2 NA CASKPGQGHQPQHF TGTGCCAGCAAACCGGGACAGGGGCATCAGCCCCAGCATTTT
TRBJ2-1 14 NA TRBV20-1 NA CSASSFRVYNEQFF TGCAGTGCTAGTTCTTTCCGCGTCTACAATGAGCAGTTCTTC
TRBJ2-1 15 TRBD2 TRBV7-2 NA CASSLSGLANNEQFF TGTGCCAGCAGCTTAAGTGGACTAGCAAACAATGAGCAGTTCTTC
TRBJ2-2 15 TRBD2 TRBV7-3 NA CASSFGLAGDGELFF TGTGCCAGCAGCTTCGGACTAGCGGGAGACGGGGAGCTGTTTTTT
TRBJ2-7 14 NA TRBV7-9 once CASSSAGASTEQYF TGTGCCAGCAGCTCAGCCGGGGCGTCTACCGAGCAGTACTTC
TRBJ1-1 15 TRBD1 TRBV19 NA CASSQSQGWGTEAFF TGTGCCAGTAGCCAATCACAGGGGTGGGGCACTGAAGCTTTCTTT